Below, 16 T cell receptor beta chains from the same sample are listed, as sequenced in a study of blood T cell repertoires in COVID-19. Assay: immunoSEQ multiplex PCR; the TCRdb copy retains only in-frame clones and omits some. In the table there are 120,000 or so clones, about nine tenths of which are singletons. Sequences were obtained from peripheral blood. These TCRs come from a human donor in a cohort sampled during active COVID-19.

This rearrangement joins TRBV11-1 to TRBJ1-3; D uncertain. This CDR3 spans 15 amino acids. V was shortened by 5 bases and J by 0 bases, with 11 bases between the two germline ends. The germline gives CDR1 SGHAT, CDR2 FQDESV (reference sequence). The CDR3 nucleotides are TGTGCCAGCAGCCGAGAGAGGCACTCTGGAAACACCATATATTTT. This translates into CASSRERHSGNTIYF.

This sequence joins TRBV11-2 and TRBJ2-6, with TRBD1 identical over 9 bases. Germline trimming cut 1 base from V and 3 bases from J; bases unmatched to any gene: 7. The CDR3 consists of 18 residues. CDR1 and CDR2 (germline): SGHAT, FQNNGV. The DNA for the CDR3 is TGTGCCAGCAGCTTAGTGTACAGGGGGCCAGGTGGGGCCAACGTCCTGACTTTC. Protein sequence: CASSLVYRGPGGANVLTF.

The J gene is TRBJ1-6, the V gene TRBV18; 9 nucleotides line up with TRBD1. After removal of 4 bases from V and 0 bases from J, the junction contained 7 bases not matched to a gene. CDR1 and CDR2 (germline): KGHSH, LQKENI. This CDR3 is built from 18 residues. In DNA form, the CDR3 reads TGTGCCAGCTCACGGACTAGGACAGGGGACTCCTATAATTCACCCCTCCACTTT. Protein sequence: CASSRTRTGDSYNSPLHF.

This clone was seen only once. V and J are TRBV2 and TRBJ2-2; TRBD1 might be the D (5 bases). V lost 3 bases and J lost 2, with 13 bases in between. Germline V gene sequence: CDR1 SNHLY, CDR2 FYNNEI. CDR3 size: 16 residues. The CDR3 region is CASSDLGHLNTGELFF. The CDR3, as DNA: TGTGCCAGCAGTGATTTGGGGCACCTCAACACCGGGGAGCTGTTTTTT.

The CDR3 spells CASSIAGHRAATNEKLFF. The DNA of the CDR3 is TGTGCCAGTAGTATAGCGGGACATCGAGCAGCAACTAATGAAAAACTGTTTTTT. This chain uses TRBV19 with TRBJ1-4; maybe TRBD1 (6 bases). The germline CDR1 and CDR2 sequences are LNHDA and SQIVND (reference sequence). Trimming cost V 1 base and J 0 bases, with 15 bases left between them. The CDR3 is 18 amino acids.

V is TRBV19 and J is TRBJ1-4; D ambiguous. The germline V gene has CDR1 LNHDA and CDR2 SQIVND (reference sequence). V lost 4 bases to trimming and J lost 0 bases, with 12 bases between them. The CDR3 is 16 residues long. The CDR3 DNA reads as TGTGCCAGTAGTAGGGCGCCTCCTGCAACTAATGAAAAACTGTTTTTT. It specifies CASSRAPPATNEKLFF.

This chain joins TRBV30 and TRBJ1-6, with 8 bases matching TRBD1. With V trimmed by 4 bases and J by 9 bases, 8 bases remained unmatched. Germline V gene data show CDR1 as GTSNPN and CDR2 as SVGIG (reference sequence). CDR3 length: 14 residues. The CDR3 DNA reads as TGTGCCTGGATCGCGGGGCAGGGGGCTTCACCCCTCCACTTT. Amino acid sequence: CAWIAGQGASPLHF.

This clone was found a few times. One junction end disagrees with the germline gene, perhaps due to a read error. V is TRBV7-7 and J is TRBJ2-7, with a possible D match to TRBD2 (5 bases). In germline, CDR1 is SSHAT, CDR2 FNYEAQ (reference sequence). This CDR3 contains 15 residues. The chain's CDR3 is CASSPGFGSTYEQYF. CDR3 bases: TGTGCTAGCAGCCCGGGGTTTGGGTCAACCTACGAGCAGTACTTC.

This rearrangement joins TRBV25-1 to TRBJ2-7, with TRBD1 matching 8 bases. The length of the CDR3 is 14 residues. V dropped 5 bases and J dropped 3; count of bases not matched to a gene: 6. The germline V gene encodes CDR1 MGHDK and CDR2 SYGVNS. The CDR3 protein is CASSPQGQGYEQYF. CDR3 nucleotides: TGTGCCAGCAGTCCTCAAGGACAGGGCTACGAGCAGTACTTC.

V and J are TRBV7-8 and TRBJ2-3, with 8 bases that match TRBD1. The CDR3 runs 14 residues. CDR1 and CDR2 (germline): SGHVS, FQNEAQ. V shed 3 bases, J shed 6 bases, and the junction held 5 bases outside the gene matches. DNA for the CDR3: TGTGCCAGCAGCTTCGACAGGGGAACGGATACGCAGTATTTT. It translates to CASSFDRGTDTQYF. The full variable domain, completed using reference TRBV7-8 and TRBJ2-3, is GAGVSQSPRYKVAKRGQDVALRCDPISGHVSLFWYQQALGQGPEFLTYFQNEAQLDKSGLPSDRFFAERPEGSVSTLKIQRTQQEDSAVYLCASSFDRGTDTQYFGPGTRLTVL.

V and J are TRBV11-3 and TRBJ1-1, with 7 bases that match TRBD1. Germline V lookup: CDR1 SGHNT, CDR2 YENEEA. The CDR3 spans 16 residues. J gave up 6 bases and V 5 bases, and 15 bases lay outside the gene matches. The CDR3 sequence: CASSLRTGPRSAEAFF. DNA for the CDR3: TGTGCCAGCAGCCTGCGGACAGGTCCGCGTAGCGCTGAAGCTTTCTTT.

This clone was seen once. The V call is TRBV24-1, the J call TRBJ2-5; 8 nucleotides match TRBD2. The J segment lost 6 bases and the V segment lost 4 bases, leaving 9 bases of the junction unmatched. The CDR3 loop spans 15 amino acids. Germline V gives CDR1 KGHDR, CDR2 SFDVKD. The CDR3 DNA is TGTGCCACCAGTGACCCAGCGGGAGTGGAAAAGACCCAGTACTTC. Amino acid sequence: CATSDPAGVEKTQYF.

The rearrangement links TRBV19 to TRBJ1-1; 7 nucleotides align to TRBD1. In germline, CDR1 is LNHDA, CDR2 SQIVND (reference sequence). V lost 7 bases and J lost 4; bases outside the gene matches: 9. The CDR3 contains 14 residues. The CDR3 loop is CASNTGVWSTEAFF. In nucleotides, the CDR3 is TGTGCCAGTAACACAGGGGTTTGGAGCACTGAAGCTTTCTTT. The entire variable domain, with the rest obtained from reference TRBV19 and TRBJ1-1, is as follows: DGGITQSPKYLFRKEGQNVTLSCEQNLNHDAMYWYRQDPGQGLRLIYYSQIVNDFQKGDIAEGYSVSREKKESFPLTVTSAQKNPTAFYLCASNTGVWSTEAFFGQGTRLTVV.

In DNA, the CDR3 is TGTGCCAGCTCACCGTCGGTAGCGGGAGGGGTAAATGAGCAGTTCTTC. Its protein is CASSPSVAGGVNEQFF. V usage is TRBV18 and J usage is TRBJ2-1; TRBD2 aligns across 11 bases. This CDR3 has 16 amino acids. Trimming at V came to 3 bases and at J to 7 bases, leaving 8 bases not matched to a gene. Germline V gene lookup returns CDR1 KGHSH and CDR2 LQKENI.

V gene TRBV14 combines with J gene TRBJ2-2, with 10 nucleotides matching TRBD1. V lost 5 bases and J lost 6; bases outside the gene matches: 15. This CDR3 region has 18 residues. CDR1 and CDR2 from the germline V gene are SGHDN and FVKESK. The CDR3 protein is CASSFRDRGPGQAGELFF. In DNA form, the CDR3 reads TGTGCCAGCAGCTTCCGGGACAGGGGTCCGGGGCAAGCCGGGGAGCTGTTTTTT.

The V gene is TRBV5-8, the J gene TRBJ1-5; 7 nucleotides match TRBD1. J was trimmed by 9 bases and V by 0 bases; bases with no gene match: 9. Per the germline V gene, CDR1 is SGHTS and CDR2 is YDEGEE. This CDR3 spans 15 amino acids. The DNA for the CDR3 is TGTGCCAGCAGCTTGGAGACAGGGAGCCATTGGCCCCAGCATTTT. This codes for CASSLETGSHWPQHF.